These 21 T cell receptor beta chains were all obtained from the same sample, sequenced in a study of OX40 agonist ivuxolimab in advanced cancers. Library construction relied on the immunoSEQ multiplex PCR assay. TCRdb's version of the immuneACCESS table is confined to in-frame rearrangements and falls short of the full clone set. An unresolved V gene accounts for under half of the shortfall where checked; the remainder is of unknown origin. A total of 25,000 to 35,000 clones appear in this sample, 86% of them only once. Of the sample, about 28% falls within the top ten clones. The sequences come from CD4+ or CD8+ T cells sorted from blood, collected in a trial of the OX40 agonist ivuxolimab. The receptors originated from an adult with an advanced solid tumor such as melanoma, head and neck, liver or kidney cancer.

The chain carries TRBV6-1 and TRBJ2-7; no definite D call. Trimming removed 1 base at V and 5 bases at J, with 18 bases between. This CDR3 is 16 amino acids long. Looked up from germline, CDR1 is MNHNS and CDR2 is SASEGT. The CDR3 coding sequence is TGTGCCAGCAGTGAAGAGGTAGTCCGAGACCTTGACGAGCAGTACTTC. Its translation is CASSEEVVRDLDEQYF.

The chain joins TRBV7-9 to TRBJ2-7; tentative D call: TRBD1 (6 bases). The CDR3 has 16 amino acids. Trimming shortened V by 5 bases and J by 1 base, and 18 bases separated the two germline ends. CDR1 and CDR2 from the germline V gene are SEHNR and FQNEAQ (reference sequence). CDR3 region: CASSPNEGQLSYEQYF. In DNA form, the CDR3 reads TGTGCCAGCAGCCCTAACGAAGGACAGTTGTCCTACGAGCAGTACTTC.

The chain uses TRBV4-1 and TRBJ2-3, with 13 bases that match TRBD2. This CDR3 contains 19 residues. J gave up 0 bases and V 2 bases, and 8 bases lay outside the gene matches. Germline CDR1 is MGHRA and CDR2 is YSYEKL. CDR3: CASSQPTSGGPQSTDTQYF. The DNA of the CDR3 is TGCGCCAGCAGCCAACCGACTAGCGGGGGGCCTCAGAGCACAGATACGCAGTATTTT.

V and J are TRBV28 and TRBJ1-4, with a tentative D call TRBD1 (5 bases). The length of the CDR3 is 15 residues. CDR1 and CDR2 from the germline V gene are MDHEN and SYDVKM. Trimming cost V 2 bases and J 4 bases, with 11 bases left between them. Here the CDR3 reads CASSLGRVLNEKLFF. CDR3 DNA: TGTGCCAGCAGTTTAGGCAGGGTTCTTAATGAAAAACTGTTTTTT.

The chain links TRBV27 to TRBJ2-7, with 9 bases aligning to TRBD1. There are 14 residues in the CDR3. V trimming: 7 bases; J trimming: 1 base; junction bases outside the gene matches: 5. Germline values: CDR1 MNHEY, CDR2 SMNVEV (reference sequence). CDR3 DNA: TGTGCCAGCACACTGACAGGGGGGTCCTACGAGCAGTACTTC. It codes for CASTLTGGSYEQYF.

This rearrangement joins TRBV5-6 to TRBJ2-7, with 7 bases that match TRBD2. The CDR3 runs to 16 residues. V dropped 0 bases and J dropped 0; count of bases not matched to a gene: 6. The germline CDR1 and CDR2 sequences are SGHDT and YYEEEE. CDR3 protein: CASSLERGVGSYEQYF. The DNA of the CDR3 is TGTGCCAGCAGCTTGGAGCGGGGCGTCGGCTCCTACGAGCAGTACTTC.

The chain joins TRBV5-1 to TRBJ2-1, with 9 bases fitting TRBD2. V shed 0 bases and J 4 bases; nucleotides not matched to a gene: 5. CDR1 SGHRS and CDR2 YFSETQ come from the germline V gene. This CDR3 region has 16 residues. CDR3 in amino acids: CASSLGWSGGYNEQFF. DNA of the CDR3: TGCGCCAGCAGCTTGGGTTGGAGCGGGGGGTACAATGAGCAGTTCTTC.

Sample share makes this clone medium-sized (0.01 to 0.1%). The rearrangement uses TRBV28 and TRBJ2-3; D possibly corresponds to TRBD2 (5 bases). Deletions cut 1 base from V and 2 bases from J, with 16 bases between. Germline CDR1 and CDR2: MDHEN and SYDVKM. This CDR3 contains 17 residues. The CDR3 nucleotides are TGTGCCAGCAGTTTATACGACTACCGAAGGAACACAGATACGCAGTATTTT. Protein product: CASSLYDYRRNTDTQYF.

The chain has TRBV6-4 and TRBJ1-1, with D possibly TRBD1 on 6 matching bases. Trimming cost V 0 bases and J 4 bases, with 27 bases left between them. CDR1 and CDR2 from the germline V gene are MRHNA and SNTAGT. This CDR3 comprises 20 residues. The CDR3 DNA sequence: TGTGCCAGCAGTGACTCGGCGTTAACTTCAGGGGCGGGGGGTAGCACTGAAGCTTTCTTT. It translates to CASSDSALTSGAGGSTEAFF.

The gene calls are TRBV28 and TRBJ2-2; 7 nucleotides line up with TRBD1. With V trimmed by 2 bases and J by 6 bases, 6 bases remained unmatched. The CDR3 has 15 residues. Germline CDR1 and CDR2: MDHEN and SYDVKM. CDR3 protein: CASSLPTGRAGELFF. The CDR3 region has the DNA TGTGCCAGCAGTTTACCGACAGGGCGGGCCGGGGAGCTGTTTTTT.

This chain connects TRBV7-9 to TRBJ2-5; weak D call: TRBD1 (5 bases). The ends were cut back, 5 bases at V and 2 bases at J, with 12 bases in the middle. From germline, CDR1 is SEHNR and CDR2 FQNEAQ (reference sequence). This CDR3 comprises 14 residues. In DNA form, the CDR3 reads TGTGCCAGCAGCACCCAGGGCGAACAAGAGACCCAGTACTTC. Its translation: CASSTQGEQETQYF.

Remarks on this clone: Mismatch with germline at one junction end may stem from a read error. V usage is TRBV7-9 and J usage is TRBJ2-4; D may be TRBD1 (5 bases). The CDR3 consists of 12 residues. In germline, CDR1 is SEHNR, CDR2 FQNEAQ (reference sequence). The chain's CDR3 is CASSLDSPRLVF. CDR3 in DNA: TGTGCCAGCAGTCTTGACAGCCCGCGGCTCGTTTTC.

The chain links TRBV9 to TRBJ1-4; tentative D call: TRBD1 (5 bases). Trimming removed 0 bases from V and 7 bases from J, with 16 bases in between. The CDR3 extends over 16 amino acids. The V gene's germline CDR1 is SGDLS and CDR2 YYNGEE. CDR3 sequence: CASSVAAGRAVEKLFF. The CDR3, as DNA: TGTGCCAGCAGCGTAGCAGCTGGCAGGGCGGTTGAAAAACTGTTTTTT.

The chain couples TRBV7-8 to TRBJ1-2; 8 bases match TRBD1. V was clipped by 10 bases and J by 1 base; unmatched bases: 2. The germline V gene encodes CDR1 SGHVS and CDR2 FQNEAQ. This CDR3 comprises 12 residues. DNA of the CDR3: TGTGCCACAGGGGGCAGTAACTATGGCTACACCTTC. Translation gives CATGGSNYGYTF.

In nucleotides, the CDR3 is TGTGCCAGCAGTTTCGCAGGGGAGAGCTACGAGCAGTACTTC. Translated, it gives CASSFAGESYEQYF. V usage is TRBV27 and J usage is TRBJ2-7, with D perhaps matching TRBD1 (6 bases). V was pared by 3 bases and J by 3 bases, with 12 bases between. Germline V gives CDR1 MNHEY, CDR2 SMNVEV (reference sequence). The CDR3 contains 14 residues.

The chain couples TRBV19 to TRBJ1-4; 8 positions match TRBD1. J gave up 4 bases and V 3 bases, and 4 bases lay outside the gene matches. This CDR3 has 15 residues. Germline-derived CDR1 and CDR2 are LNHDA and SQIVND (reference sequence). CDR3 nucleotide sequence: TGTGCCAGTAGTATTGGGACAGGAGTTAATGAAAAACTGTTTTTT. Its translation is CASSIGTGVNEKLFF.

The rearrangement uses TRBV28 and TRBJ1-1; D possibly corresponds to TRBD1 (5 bases). This CDR3 has 17 residues. Germline values: CDR1 MDHEN, CDR2 SYDVKM. V lost 5 bases, J lost 2 bases, and 21 bases lay in between. CDR3 DNA sequence: TGTGCCAGCAGTCACGGGTTAGGGGTTGGGGATAACACTGAAGCTTTCTTT. Encoded protein: CASSHGLGVGDNTEAFF.

This chain connects TRBV27 to TRBJ1-2; 7 nucleotides line up with TRBD1. The CDR3 runs to 18 residues. In germline, CDR1 is MNHEY, CDR2 SMNVEV (reference sequence). Trimming cost V 4 bases and J 2 bases; bases outside gene matches: 16. CDR3 nucleotides: TGTGCCAGCAGTTCTCCTTGGACAGGAGAAACCTTAAACTATGGCTACACCTTC. Amino acids: CASSSPWTGETLNYGYTF.

This sequence joins TRBV20-1 and TRBJ1-5; D unclear. With 3 bases removed from V and 3 bases from J, the gap between germline ends came to 0 bases. CDR3 length equals 10 residues. Germline V gene sequence: CDR1 DFQATT, CDR2 SNEGSKA (reference sequence). The DNA for the CDR3 is TGCAGTGCTAGCAATCAGCCCCAGCATTTT. Translated: CSASNQPQHF.

The chain combines TRBV5-1 with TRBJ2-1; D is possibly TRBD1 or TRBD2 (5 bases each). Germline CDR1 SGHRS, CDR2 YFSETQ. The length of the CDR3 is 13 residues. V was shortened by 0 bases and J by 11 bases, with 12 bases between the two germline ends. The CDR3 coding sequence is TGCGCCAGCAGCTTGGGAGGGGCTCTCCAGCAGTTCTTC. Its translation: CASSLGGALQQFF.

This rearrangement joins TRBV4-1 to TRBJ1-1; the D is unclear. The CDR3 runs 16 residues. Germline-derived CDR1 and CDR2 are MGHRA and YSYEKL. Trimming cost V 1 base and J 0 bases, with 12 bases left between them. The CDR3 DNA reads as TGCGCCAGCAGCCAAGGCGTTTGGGCCGTGAACACTGAAGCTTTCTTT. It translates to CASSQGVWAVNTEAFF.